Each of the 30 T cell receptor beta chains below was sequenced from the same sample in a study of control samples from healthy donors and cancer patients. The data were produced by immunoSEQ multiplex PCR, yet TCRdb's version contains in-frame clones alone and is incomplete. The data hold approximately 97,000 clones, with roughly 90% observed a single time. Sequencing used blood. These receptors all come from a human donor in good health. The donor label of this sample is uncertain.

The genes are TRBV11-2 and TRBJ2-2; 7 nucleotides line up with TRBD2. Germline trimming cut 7 bases from V and 3 bases from J; bases unmatched to any gene: 8. This CDR3 comprises 15 residues. CDR1 SGHAT and CDR2 FQNNGV come from the germline V gene. The CDR3 DNA follows: TGTGCCAGCACCTTTGCGGGGGAATACACCGGGGAGCTGTTTTTT. Protein sequence: CASTFAGEYTGELFF.

V gene TRBV28 combines with J gene TRBJ1-6; TRBD1 aligns across 8 bases. Germline CDR1 and CDR2: MDHEN and SYDVKM. CDR3 length: 14 residues. Trimming removed 7 bases from V and 10 bases from J; junction bases left unmatched: 9. Written as DNA, the CDR3 is TGTGCCAGCACCAAGACAGGGGATAGGTCACCCCTCCACTTT. It encodes CASTKTGDRSPLHF.

J is TRBJ1-1 and V is TRBV28; TRBD1 matches at 11 bases. With 5 bases clipped from V and 7 bases from J, the junction kept 6 bases outside the gene matches. Germline V gene data show CDR1 as MDHEN and CDR2 as SYDVKM. The CDR3 length is 14 residues. As DNA, the CDR3 is TGTGCCAGCAGTACAGGACAGGGGGCATATGAAGCTTTCTTT. This gives the protein CASSTGQGAYEAFF.

V usage is TRBV6-5 and J usage is TRBJ1-5; D gene ambiguous. Germline loops: CDR1 MNHEY, CDR2 SVGAGI. The V end was cut by 6 bases, the J end by 4 bases, with 13 bases between. The CDR3 consists of 14 residues. The DNA for the CDR3 is TGTGCCAGCAGCCCCGGGAGGAGTAATCAGCCCCAGCATTTT. It is translated as CASSPGRSNQPQHF.

The rearrangement links TRBV6-5 to TRBJ2-7, with 8 bases lining up with TRBD1. Germline assignment: CDR1 MNHEY and CDR2 SVGAGI. The CDR3 is made up of 15 amino acids. V lost 7 bases and J lost 7; bases outside the gene matches: 15. The CDR3 nucleotides read TGTGCCAGCACACCCTCCGGGACAGGATCATGGGAGCAGTACTTC. Residues: CASTPSGTGSWEQYF.

J is TRBJ1-2 and V is TRBV5-4; weak D call: TRBD1 (5 bases). V lost 5 bases to trimming and J lost 8 bases, with 13 bases between them. Germline V gives CDR1 SGHNT, CDR2 YYREEE (reference sequence). CDR3 length equals 12 residues. The CDR3 coding sequence is TGTGCCAGCAGACTGAGGGGATCAGGCTACACCTTC. As protein: CASRLRGSGYTF.

This clone was seen once. The gene calls are TRBV20-1 and TRBJ1-1; TRBD1 aligns across 7 bases. Germline CDR1 reads DFQATT; CDR2 reads SNEGSKA (reference sequence). V was pared by 2 bases and J by 12 bases, with 6 bases of the junction left unmatched. This CDR3 is 11 amino acids long. The DNA of the CDR3 is TGCAGTGCTAGACAGGGGGTAATAACTTTCTTT. Its translation is CSARQGVITFF.

The V gene is TRBV3-1 (or the pseudogene TRBV3-2), the J gene TRBJ1-3, with 11 bases fitting TRBD1. The CDR3 consists of 14 residues. With V trimmed by 7 bases and J by 8 bases, 7 bases remained unmatched. Germline values: CDR1 LGHDT, CDR2 YNNKEL (reference sequence). CDR3 in amino acids: CASTRTGGKDTIYF. CDR3 nucleotide sequence: TGTGCCAGCACCAGGACAGGGGGCAAGGACACCATATATTTT.

The rearrangement joins TRBV12-5 to TRBJ1-2; possibly TRBD1 for D (6 bases). CDR3 length: 15 residues. Looked up from germline, CDR1 is LGHNT and CDR2 is FRNRAP. Trimming pared 2 bases from V and 3 bases from J, leaving 13 bases between. The CDR3 region has the DNA TGTGCTAGTGGTTTGACGGACAGAGGATACTATGGCTACACCTTC. It is translated as CASGLTDRGYYGYTF.

In its sample, this clone was seen once. The J gene is TRBJ2-1, the V gene TRBV27; weak D call: TRBD2 (6 bases). Germline CDR1 and CDR2: MNHEY and SMNVEV (reference sequence). V gave up 8 bases and J gave up 4 bases, with 12 bases separating them. This CDR3 is built from 13 residues. The CDR3 loop reads CASSSGTYNEQFF. For the CDR3, the DNA is TGTGCCAGCTCTTCCGGGACTTACAATGAGCAGTTCTTC.

The chain recombines TRBV18 with TRBJ2-4, with D possibly TRBD1 on 6 matching bases. V lost 2 bases, J lost 8 bases, and 13 bases lay in between. Germline-derived CDR1 and CDR2 are KGHSH and LQKENI. CDR3 length: 14 residues. The CDR3 spells CASSPDRSSDIQYF. CDR3 DNA: TGTGCCAGCTCACCAGACAGGTCGTCGGACATTCAGTACTTC.

The V call is TRBV5-1, the J call TRBJ2-7; D remains ambiguous. Trimming took off 2 bases at V and 12 bases at J, with 12 bases between the two ends. This CDR3 is 11 amino acids long. Germline CDR1 reads SGHRS; CDR2 reads YFSETQ. Here the CDR3 reads CASSFSGSMYF. The CDR3 bases are TGCGCCAGCAGCTTTTCCGGCAGCATGTACTTC.

This chain connects TRBV15 to TRBJ1-2, with D uncertain. This CDR3 comprises 11 residues. The V gene's germline CDR1 is LNHNV and CDR2 YYDKDF (reference sequence). V lost 4 bases and J lost 1, with 1 base in between. The CDR3 DNA is TGTGCCACCAGCAATAACTATGGCTACACCTTC. It yields the protein CATSNNYGYTF.

V and J are TRBV6-4 and TRBJ1-1; D is unclear. V shed 6 bases and J shed 0 bases, with 14 bases lying between them. From germline, CDR1 is MRHNA and CDR2 SNTAGT. The CDR3 spans 15 residues. The CDR3: CASSLTAAMNTEAFF. For the CDR3, the DNA is TGTGCCAGCAGCCTGACGGCCGCTATGAACACTGAAGCTTTCTTT.

The chain employs TRBV21-1 and TRBJ2-7; the table's D call, TRBD2, was not checked against the DNA. TRBV21-1 is reported as a pseudogene. The CDR3 has 15 amino acids. CDR3 in amino acids: CASRTSGGPYYEQYF. For the CDR3, the DNA is TGTGCCAGCAGGACTAGCGGGGGGCCTTACTACGAGCAGTACTTC.

This chain links TRBV15 with TRBJ1-2; tentative D call: TRBD1 (5 bases). The CDR3 has 17 residues. CDR1 LNHNV and CDR2 YYDKDF come from the germline V gene (reference sequence). V gave up 4 bases and J gave up 0 bases, with 18 bases separating them. This CDR3 reads CATSIDVGVASNYGYTF. The DNA of the CDR3 is TGTGCCACCAGCATTGACGTAGGGGTGGCTTCTAACTATGGCTACACCTTC.

The rearrangement uses TRBV9 and TRBJ2-2, with 10 nucleotides matching TRBD2. Trimming took 4 bases from V and 1 from J; bases not matched to a gene: 7. The CDR3 covers 17 residues. Germline CDR1 SGDLS, CDR2 YYNGEE. The CDR3, as DNA: TGTGCCAGCAGCTCGGGGCTAGCGGGAGAGAACACCGGGGAGCTGTTTTTT. Amino acid sequence: CASSSGLAGENTGELFF.

The CDR3 here is CASSYSNTYNYGYTF. The DNA of the CDR3 is TGTGCCAGCAGTTACTCGAATACTTATAACTATGGCTACACCTTC. The rearrangement links TRBV6-2 or TRBV6-3 to TRBJ1-2; D ambiguous. The V end was cut by 0 bases, the J end by 1 base, with 9 bases between. This CDR3 contains 15 residues. Germline lookup yields CDR1 MNHEY and CDR2 SVGEGT.

The chain uses TRBV12-3 or TRBV12-4 and TRBJ1-3; D is uncertain. The CDR3 consists of 13 residues. Trimming cost V 3 bases and J 4 bases, with 7 bases left between them. The CDR3 DNA reads TGTGCCAGCAGTTTTGGCAAGGGAAACACCATATATTTT. Its translation is CASSFGKGNTIYF.

The genes are TRBV15 and TRBJ1-1; possible D gene TRBD1, 5 bases. Per the germline V gene, CDR1 is LNHNV and CDR2 is YYDKDF (reference sequence). The CDR3 is 16 amino acids. V was trimmed by 0 bases and J by 5 bases, leaving 16 bases between them. In DNA, the CDR3 is TGTGCCACCAGCAGAGATCAAAGGGCGAGGGGAACTGAAGCTTTCTTT. Amino acid sequence: CATSRDQRARGTEAFF.

The gene calls are TRBV5-4 and TRBJ1-2, with D perhaps TRBD1 (6 bases). CDR1 is SGHNT, CDR2 YYREEE, per germline (reference sequence). The V end was cut by 4 bases, the J end by 2 bases, with 12 bases between. The CDR3 has 14 amino acids. The CDR3 coding sequence is TGTGCCAGCAGCCGCCTTGGGGGCAACTATGGCTACACCTTC. This codes for CASSRLGGNYGYTF.

This clone was picked up a small number of times. This chain connects TRBV6-5 to TRBJ2-3; TRBD2 matches at 9 bases. The V segment lost 8 bases and the J segment 6 bases; nucleotides outside the gene matches: 9. Germline V gene lookup returns CDR1 MNHEY and CDR2 SVGAGI. The CDR3 has 14 amino acids. In DNA form, the CDR3 reads TGTGCCAGCGCAGCGGGGGGCACTAGGGATACGCAGTATTTT. Its translation: CASAAGGTRDTQYF.

CDR3 loop: CATSDLEDRVFPGNTIYF. In DNA, the CDR3 is TGTGCCACCAGTGACCTAGAGGACAGGGTTTTTCCTGGAAACACCATATATTTT. The V gene is TRBV24-1, the J gene TRBJ1-3, with TRBD1 matching over 8 bases. The CDR3 contains 18 residues. Trimming at V came to 4 bases and at J to 2 bases, leaving 12 bases not matched to a gene. Per the germline V gene, CDR1 is KGHDR and CDR2 is SFDVKD.

The rearrangement links TRBV19 to TRBJ1-2; no firm D call. From germline, CDR1 is LNHDA and CDR2 SQIVND (reference sequence). The CDR3 extends over 14 amino acids. With 0 bases removed from V and 4 bases from J, the gap between germline ends came to 9 bases. CDR3 in DNA: TGTGCCAGTAGTATAGAGCACCGGGGCTATGGCTACACCTTC. Its translation: CASSIEHRGYGYTF.

This clone was detected only once. The chain employs TRBV7-8 and TRBJ2-7, with 10 bases matching TRBD1. Losses at the gene ends were 5 bases for V and 4 bases for J; bases not matched to a gene: 8. CDR1 is SGHVS and CDR2 is FQNEAQ in the germline V gene. The CDR3 is made up of 15 amino acids. In DNA, the CDR3 is TGTGCCAGCAGCCCCGGGACAGGGGCCTCTTACGAGCAGTACGTC. Protein product: CASSPGTGASYEQYV.

J is TRBJ2-2 and V is TRBV9; D remains ambiguous. Germline lookup yields CDR1 SGDLS and CDR2 YYNGEE. The CDR3 has 18 residues. V lost 4 bases and J lost 0, with 19 bases in between. CDR3 amino acids: CASSLLNLAGSNTGELFF. DNA for the CDR3: TGTGCCAGCAGCCTACTCAACCTTGCTGGATCGAACACCGGGGAGCTGTTTTTT.

The rearrangement joins TRBV18 to TRBJ1-1; TRBD1 is a possible D gene (5 bases). Germline V gene data show CDR1 as KGHSH and CDR2 as LQKENI. This CDR3 is 15 amino acids long. V lost 0 bases and J lost 4, with 12 bases in between. DNA for the CDR3: TGTGCCAGCTCACCACCGGGGGGTGTTGGCACTGAAGCTTTCTTT. This sequence encodes CASSPPGGVGTEAFF.

J is TRBJ1-1 and V is TRBV11-2; 8 nucleotides agree with TRBD1. CDR3 size: 15 residues. CDR1 SGHAT and CDR2 FQNNGV come from the germline V gene. The V segment lost 0 bases and the J segment 5 bases; nucleotides outside the gene matches: 5. Here the CDR3 reads CASSLEGQGGTEAFF. The CDR3 DNA sequence: TGTGCCAGCAGCTTAGAAGGACAGGGAGGGACTGAAGCTTTCTTT.

The V and J genes are TRBV10-3 and TRBJ2-5; D unclear. The CDR3 loop spans 13 amino acids. V lost 6 bases, J lost 4 bases, and 12 bases lay in between. Germline values: CDR1 ENHRY, CDR2 SYGVKD. CDR3 coding DNA: TGTGCCATCAGAGACAACCCAGTAGAGACCCAGTACTTC. This translates into CAIRDNPVETQYF.

The gene calls are TRBV24-1 and TRBJ2-2, with D tentatively TRBD2 (6 bases). Per the germline V gene, CDR1 is KGHDR and CDR2 is SFDVKD. Trimming removed 4 bases from V and 2 bases from J, with 16 bases in between. The CDR3 runs 17 residues. The CDR3 loop reads CATSDQRAGINTGELFF. CDR3 nucleotide sequence: TGTGCCACCAGTGACCAGCGAGCGGGCATTAACACCGGGGAGCTGTTTTTT.